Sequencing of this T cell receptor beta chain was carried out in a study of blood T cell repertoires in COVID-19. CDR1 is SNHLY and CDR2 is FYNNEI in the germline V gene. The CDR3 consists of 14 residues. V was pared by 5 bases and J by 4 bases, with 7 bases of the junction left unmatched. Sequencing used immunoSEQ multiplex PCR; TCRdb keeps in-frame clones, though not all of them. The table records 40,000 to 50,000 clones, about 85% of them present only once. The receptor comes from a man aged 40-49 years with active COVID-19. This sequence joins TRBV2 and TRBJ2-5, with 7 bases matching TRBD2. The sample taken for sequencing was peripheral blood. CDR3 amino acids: CASSPRREGETQYF. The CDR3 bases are TGTGCCAGCAGTCCCCGCAGGGAGGGAGAGACCCAGTACTTC.